This T cell receptor (beta chain) was identified during a study of blood T cell repertoires in COVID-19. The CDR3 is made up of 15 amino acids. J was trimmed by 4 bases and V by 4 bases; bases with no gene match: 8. Germline V gives CDR1 SGHRS, CDR2 YFSETQ. Some clones are missing from TCRdb's copy, which holds only in-frame ones; the method was immunoSEQ multiplex PCR. This table has 190,000 or so clones, around 90% appearing once. Sequencing was carried out using peripheral blood. The J gene is TRBJ1-5, the V gene TRBV5-1; 7 bases line up with TRBD1. This receptor was identified in a man in his forties or fifties with acute or convalescent COVID-19. The CDR3 region has the DNA TGCGCCAGCAGCCCCGGGACAGTGACTAATCAGCCCCAGCATTTT. It translates to CASSPGTVTNQPQHF.